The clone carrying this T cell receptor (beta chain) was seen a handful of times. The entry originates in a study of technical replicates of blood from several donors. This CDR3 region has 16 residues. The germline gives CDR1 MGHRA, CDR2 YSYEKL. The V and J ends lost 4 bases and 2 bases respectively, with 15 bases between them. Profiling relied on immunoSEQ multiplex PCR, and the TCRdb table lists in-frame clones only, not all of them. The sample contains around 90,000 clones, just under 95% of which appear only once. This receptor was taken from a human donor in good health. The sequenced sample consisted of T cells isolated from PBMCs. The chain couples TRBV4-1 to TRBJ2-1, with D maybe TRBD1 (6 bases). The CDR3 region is CASSPHAGAPYNEQFF. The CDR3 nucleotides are TGCGCCAGCAGCCCCCACGCAGGGGCCCCCTACAATGAGCAGTTCTTC.